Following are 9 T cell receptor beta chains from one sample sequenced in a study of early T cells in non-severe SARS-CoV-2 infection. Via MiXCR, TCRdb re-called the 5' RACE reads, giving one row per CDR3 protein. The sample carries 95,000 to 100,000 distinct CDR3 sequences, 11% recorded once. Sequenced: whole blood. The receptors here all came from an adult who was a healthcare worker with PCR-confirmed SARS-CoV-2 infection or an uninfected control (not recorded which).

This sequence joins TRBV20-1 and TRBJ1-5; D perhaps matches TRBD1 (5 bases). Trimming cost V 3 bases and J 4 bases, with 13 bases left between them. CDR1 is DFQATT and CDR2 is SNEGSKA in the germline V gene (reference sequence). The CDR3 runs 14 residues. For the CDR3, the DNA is TGCAGTGCTAGGAGCGACAGAGTAAATCAGCCCCAGCATTTT. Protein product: CSARSDRVNQPQHF.

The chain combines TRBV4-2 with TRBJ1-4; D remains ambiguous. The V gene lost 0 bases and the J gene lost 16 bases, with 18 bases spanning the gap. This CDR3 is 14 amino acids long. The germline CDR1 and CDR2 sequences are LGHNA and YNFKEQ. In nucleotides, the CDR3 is TGTGCCAGCAGCCAAGATGTGGTCCCGACTTCTCAGTTTTTT. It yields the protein CASSQDVVPTSQFF.

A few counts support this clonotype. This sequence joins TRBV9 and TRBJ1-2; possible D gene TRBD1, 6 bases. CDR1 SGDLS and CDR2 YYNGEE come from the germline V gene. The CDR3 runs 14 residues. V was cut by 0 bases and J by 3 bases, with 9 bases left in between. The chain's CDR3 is CASSVAPGDYGYTF. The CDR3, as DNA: TGTGCCAGCAGCGTAGCTCCAGGGGACTATGGCTACACCTTC. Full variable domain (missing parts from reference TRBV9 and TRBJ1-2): DSGVTQTPKHLITATGQRVTLRCSPRSGDLSVYWYQQSLDQGLQFLIQYYNGEERAKGNILERFSAQQFPDLHSELNLSSLELGDSALYFCASSVAPGDYGYTFGSGTRLTVV.

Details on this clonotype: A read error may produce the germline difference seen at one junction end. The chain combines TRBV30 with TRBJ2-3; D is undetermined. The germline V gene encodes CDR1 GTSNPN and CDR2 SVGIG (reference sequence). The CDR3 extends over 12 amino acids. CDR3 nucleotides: TGTGCCCGGAGTCGAAACACAGATACGCAGTATTTT. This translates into CARSRNTDTQYF.

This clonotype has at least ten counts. This CDR3 reads CAIRGLADTGELFF. The CDR3 region has the DNA TGTGCCATCAGGGGACTAGCGGACACCGGGGAGCTGTTTTTT. V gene TRBV10-3 combines with J gene TRBJ2-2, with 11 bases identical to TRBD2. The germline CDR1 and CDR2 sequences are ENHRY and SYGVKD. J was trimmed by 3 bases and V by 6 bases; bases with no gene match: 0. The CDR3 is 14 residues long.

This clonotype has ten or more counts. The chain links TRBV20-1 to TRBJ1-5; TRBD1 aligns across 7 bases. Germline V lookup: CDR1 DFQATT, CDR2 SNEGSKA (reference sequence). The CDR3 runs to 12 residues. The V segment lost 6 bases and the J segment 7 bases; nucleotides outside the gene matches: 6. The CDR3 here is CSAGTEYQPQHF. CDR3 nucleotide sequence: TGCAGTGCAGGGACAGAATACCAGCCCCAGCATTTT.

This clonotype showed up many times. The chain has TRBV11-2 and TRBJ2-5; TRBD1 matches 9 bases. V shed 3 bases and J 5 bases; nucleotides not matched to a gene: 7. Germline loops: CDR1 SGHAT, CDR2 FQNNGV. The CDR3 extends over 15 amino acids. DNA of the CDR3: TGTGCCAGCAGCTTTACAGGGGGCACCGCGGAGACCCAGTACTTC. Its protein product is CASSFTGGTAETQYF.

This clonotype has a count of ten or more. For the CDR3, the DNA is TGCAGTGCTAGATCTCCCCCGTCCGCGGCTGGAAACACCATATATTTT. Amino acids: CSARSPPSAAGNTIYF. This chain links TRBV20-1 with TRBJ1-3, with unresolved D. The CDR3 runs 16 residues. Looked up from germline, CDR1 is DFQATT and CDR2 is SNEGSKA (reference sequence). V was trimmed by 2 bases and J by 2 bases, leaving 16 bases between them.

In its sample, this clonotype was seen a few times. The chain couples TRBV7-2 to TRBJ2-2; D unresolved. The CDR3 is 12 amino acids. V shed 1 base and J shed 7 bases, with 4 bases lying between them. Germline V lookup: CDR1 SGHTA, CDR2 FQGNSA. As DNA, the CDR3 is TGTGCCAGCAGCTTAGATCTCGGGGAGCTGTTTTTT. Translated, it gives CASSLDLGELFF.